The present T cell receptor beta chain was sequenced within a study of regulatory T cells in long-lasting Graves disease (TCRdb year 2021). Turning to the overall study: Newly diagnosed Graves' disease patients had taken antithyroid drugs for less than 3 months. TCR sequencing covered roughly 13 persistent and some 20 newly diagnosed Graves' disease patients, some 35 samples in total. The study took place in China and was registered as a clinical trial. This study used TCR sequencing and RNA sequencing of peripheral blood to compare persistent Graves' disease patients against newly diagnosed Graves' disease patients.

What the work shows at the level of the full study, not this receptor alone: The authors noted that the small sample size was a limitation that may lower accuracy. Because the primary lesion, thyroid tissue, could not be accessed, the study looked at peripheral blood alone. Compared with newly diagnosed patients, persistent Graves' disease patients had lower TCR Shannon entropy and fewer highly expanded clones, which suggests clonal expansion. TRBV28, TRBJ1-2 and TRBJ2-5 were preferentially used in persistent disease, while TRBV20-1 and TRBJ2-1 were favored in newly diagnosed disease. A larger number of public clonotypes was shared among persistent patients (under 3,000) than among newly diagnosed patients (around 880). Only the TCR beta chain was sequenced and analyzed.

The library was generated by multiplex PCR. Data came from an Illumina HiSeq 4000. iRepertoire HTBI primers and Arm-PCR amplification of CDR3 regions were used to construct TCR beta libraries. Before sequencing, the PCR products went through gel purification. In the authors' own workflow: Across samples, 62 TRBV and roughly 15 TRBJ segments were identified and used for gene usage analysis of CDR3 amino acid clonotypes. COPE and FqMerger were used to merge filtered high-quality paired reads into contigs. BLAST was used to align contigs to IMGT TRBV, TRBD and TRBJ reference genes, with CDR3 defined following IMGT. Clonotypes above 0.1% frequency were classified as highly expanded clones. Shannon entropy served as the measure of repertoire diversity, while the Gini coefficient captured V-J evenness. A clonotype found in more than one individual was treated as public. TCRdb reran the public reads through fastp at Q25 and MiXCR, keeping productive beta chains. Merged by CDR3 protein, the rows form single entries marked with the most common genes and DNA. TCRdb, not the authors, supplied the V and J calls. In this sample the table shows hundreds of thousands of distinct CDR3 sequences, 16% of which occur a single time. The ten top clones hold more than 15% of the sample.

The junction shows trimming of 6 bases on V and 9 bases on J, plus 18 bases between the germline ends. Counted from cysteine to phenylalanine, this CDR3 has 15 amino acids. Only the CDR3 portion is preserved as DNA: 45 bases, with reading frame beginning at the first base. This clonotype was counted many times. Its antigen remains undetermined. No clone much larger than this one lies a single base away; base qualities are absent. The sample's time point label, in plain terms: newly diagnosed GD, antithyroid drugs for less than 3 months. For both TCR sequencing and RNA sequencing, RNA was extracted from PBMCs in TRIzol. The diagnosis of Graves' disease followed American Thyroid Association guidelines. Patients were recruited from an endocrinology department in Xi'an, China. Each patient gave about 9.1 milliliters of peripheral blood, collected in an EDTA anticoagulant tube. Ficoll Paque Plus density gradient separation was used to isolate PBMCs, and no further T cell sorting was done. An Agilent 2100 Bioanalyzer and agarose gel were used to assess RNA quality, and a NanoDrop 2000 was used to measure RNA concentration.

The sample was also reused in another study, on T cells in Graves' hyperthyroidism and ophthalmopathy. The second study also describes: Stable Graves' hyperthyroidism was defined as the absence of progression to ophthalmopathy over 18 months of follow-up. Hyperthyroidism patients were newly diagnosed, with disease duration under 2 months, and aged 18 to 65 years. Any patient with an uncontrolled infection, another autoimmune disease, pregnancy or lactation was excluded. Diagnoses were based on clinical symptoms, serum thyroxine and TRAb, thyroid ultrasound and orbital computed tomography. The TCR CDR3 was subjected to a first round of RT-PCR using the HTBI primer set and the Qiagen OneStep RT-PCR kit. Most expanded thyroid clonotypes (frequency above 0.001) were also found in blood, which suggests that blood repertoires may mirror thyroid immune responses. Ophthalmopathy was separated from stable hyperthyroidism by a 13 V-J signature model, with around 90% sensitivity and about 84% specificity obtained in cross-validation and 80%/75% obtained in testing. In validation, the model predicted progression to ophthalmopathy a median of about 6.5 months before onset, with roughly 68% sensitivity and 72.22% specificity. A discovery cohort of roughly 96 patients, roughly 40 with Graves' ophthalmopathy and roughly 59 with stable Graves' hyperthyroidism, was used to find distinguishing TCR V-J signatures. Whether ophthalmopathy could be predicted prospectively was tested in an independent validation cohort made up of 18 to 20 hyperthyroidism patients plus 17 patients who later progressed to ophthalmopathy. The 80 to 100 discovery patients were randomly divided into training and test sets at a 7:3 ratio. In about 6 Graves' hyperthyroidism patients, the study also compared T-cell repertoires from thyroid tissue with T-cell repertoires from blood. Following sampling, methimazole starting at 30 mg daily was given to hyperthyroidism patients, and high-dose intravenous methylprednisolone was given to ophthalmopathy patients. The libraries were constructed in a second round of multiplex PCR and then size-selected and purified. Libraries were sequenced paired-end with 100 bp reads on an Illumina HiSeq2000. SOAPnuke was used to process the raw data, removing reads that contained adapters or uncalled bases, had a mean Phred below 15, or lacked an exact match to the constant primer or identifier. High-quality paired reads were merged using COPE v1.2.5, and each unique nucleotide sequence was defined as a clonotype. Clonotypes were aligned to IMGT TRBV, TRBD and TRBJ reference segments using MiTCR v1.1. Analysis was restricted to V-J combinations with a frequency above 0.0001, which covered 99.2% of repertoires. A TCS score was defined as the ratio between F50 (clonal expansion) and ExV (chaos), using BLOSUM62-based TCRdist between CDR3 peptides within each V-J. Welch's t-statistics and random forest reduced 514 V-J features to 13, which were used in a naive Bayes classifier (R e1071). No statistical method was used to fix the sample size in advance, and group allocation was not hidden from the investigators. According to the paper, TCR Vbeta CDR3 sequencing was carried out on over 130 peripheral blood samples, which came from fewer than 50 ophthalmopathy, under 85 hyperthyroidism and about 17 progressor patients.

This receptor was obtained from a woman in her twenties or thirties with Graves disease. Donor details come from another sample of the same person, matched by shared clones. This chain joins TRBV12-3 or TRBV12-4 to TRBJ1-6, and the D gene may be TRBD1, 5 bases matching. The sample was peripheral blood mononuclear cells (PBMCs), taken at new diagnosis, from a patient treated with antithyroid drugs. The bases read TGTGCCAGCAGCCGTACCAGGGACTCCTCTTCACCCCTCCACTTT. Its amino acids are CASSRTRDSSSPLHF.